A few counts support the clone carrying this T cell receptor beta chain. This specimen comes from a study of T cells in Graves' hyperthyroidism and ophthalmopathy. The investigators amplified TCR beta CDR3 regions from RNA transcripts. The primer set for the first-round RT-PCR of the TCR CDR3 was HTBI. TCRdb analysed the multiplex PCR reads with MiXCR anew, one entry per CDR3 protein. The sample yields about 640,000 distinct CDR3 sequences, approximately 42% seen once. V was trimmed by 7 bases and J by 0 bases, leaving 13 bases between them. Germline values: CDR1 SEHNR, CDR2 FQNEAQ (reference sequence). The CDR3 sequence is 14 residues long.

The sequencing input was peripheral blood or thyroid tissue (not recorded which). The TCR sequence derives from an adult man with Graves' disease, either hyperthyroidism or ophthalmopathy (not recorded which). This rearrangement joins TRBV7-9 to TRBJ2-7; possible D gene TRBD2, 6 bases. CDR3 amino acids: CASKGQGGSYEQYF. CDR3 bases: TGTGCCAGCAAGGGCCAGGGAGGCTCCTACGAGCAGTACTTC.